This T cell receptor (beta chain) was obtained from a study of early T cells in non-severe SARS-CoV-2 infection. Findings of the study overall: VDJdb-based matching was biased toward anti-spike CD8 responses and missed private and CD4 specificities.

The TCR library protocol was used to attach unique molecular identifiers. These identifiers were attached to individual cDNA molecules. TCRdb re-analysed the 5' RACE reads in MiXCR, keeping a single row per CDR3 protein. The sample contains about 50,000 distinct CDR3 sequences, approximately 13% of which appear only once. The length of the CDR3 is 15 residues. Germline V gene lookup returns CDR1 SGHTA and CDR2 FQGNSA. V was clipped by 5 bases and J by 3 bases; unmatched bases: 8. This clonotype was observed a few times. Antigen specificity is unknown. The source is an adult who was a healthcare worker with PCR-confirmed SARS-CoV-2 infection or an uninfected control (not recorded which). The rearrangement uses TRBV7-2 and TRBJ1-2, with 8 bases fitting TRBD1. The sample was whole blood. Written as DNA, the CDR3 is TGTGCCAGCAGCCAGGCGGGACAGGCATACTATGGCTACACCTTC. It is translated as CASSQAGQAYYGYTF.